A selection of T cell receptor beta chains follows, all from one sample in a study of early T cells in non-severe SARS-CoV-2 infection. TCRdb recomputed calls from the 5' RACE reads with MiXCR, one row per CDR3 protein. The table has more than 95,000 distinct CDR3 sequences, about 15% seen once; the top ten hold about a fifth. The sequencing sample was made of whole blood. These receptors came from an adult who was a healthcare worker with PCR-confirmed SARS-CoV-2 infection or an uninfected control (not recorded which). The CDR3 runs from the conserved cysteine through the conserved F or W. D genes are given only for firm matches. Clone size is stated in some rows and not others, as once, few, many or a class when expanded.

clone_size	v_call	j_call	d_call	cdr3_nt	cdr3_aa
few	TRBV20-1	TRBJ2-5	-	TGCAGTGCTCCCGGGACCGATCAAGAGACCCAGTACTTC	CSAPGTDQETQYF
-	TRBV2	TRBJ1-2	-	TGTGCCAGCAGTTGGGACGCAAACTATGGCTACACCTTC	CASSWDANYGYTF
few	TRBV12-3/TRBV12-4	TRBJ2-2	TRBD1	TGTGCCAGCAGTTCTAGATGGGACAGCTACACCGGGGAGCTGTTTTTT	CASSSRWDSYTGELFF
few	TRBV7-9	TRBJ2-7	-	TGTGCCAGCAGCTCGCTAGCCCGAGGCTCCGAGCAGTACTTC	CASSSLARGSEQYF
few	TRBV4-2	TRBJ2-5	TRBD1	TGTGCCAGCAGCCGACAGGGGAAAGAGACCCAGTACTTC	CASSRQGKETQYF
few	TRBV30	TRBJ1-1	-	TGTGCCTGGAGTTCCTGGCAGGGCATGAACACTGAAGCTTTCTTT	CAWSSWQGMNTEAFF
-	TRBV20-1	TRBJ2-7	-	TGCAGTGCTAGTTTTCCGGCCCCCGGTGATCAGTACTTC	CSASFPAPGDQYF
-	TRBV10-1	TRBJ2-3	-	TGCCCCAGCAGTGAACAGCTGACAGATACGCAGTATTTT	CPSSEQLTDTQYF
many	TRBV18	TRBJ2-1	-	TGTGCCAGCTCACCAGAGCTGGGCAATGAGCAGTTCTTC	CASSPELGNEQFF
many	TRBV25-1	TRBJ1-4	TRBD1	TGTGCCAGCAGTGTCAGGGGGCGAGGAAAAGAAAAACTGTTTTTT	CASSVRGRGKEKLFF
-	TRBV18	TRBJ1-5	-	TGTGCCAGCTCACCCTTTAATCAGCCCCAGCATTTT	CASSPFNQPQHF
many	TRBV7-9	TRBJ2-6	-	TGTGCCAGCAGCTCCTTAGACTCTGGGGCCAACGTCCTGACTTTC	CASSSLDSGANVLTF
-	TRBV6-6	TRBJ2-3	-	TGTGCCAGCAGCCTCCCGGGCGATACGCAGTATTTT	CASSLPGDTQYF
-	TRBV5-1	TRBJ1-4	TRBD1	TGCGCCAGCAGCTTGAGCTGGGACAGATCTAATGAAAAACTGTTTTTT	CASSLSWDRSNEKLFF
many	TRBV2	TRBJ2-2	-	TGTGCCAGCAGAATGACAGAGGGCACCGGGGAGCTGTTTTTT	CASRMTEGTGELFF
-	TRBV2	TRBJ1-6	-	TGTGCCAGCTCATCGGCGGGGTATTCACCCCTCCACTTT	CASSSAGYSPLHF
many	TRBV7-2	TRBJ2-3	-	TGTGCCAGCAGCCCGACAAGCACAGATACGCAGTATTTT	CASSPTSTDTQYF
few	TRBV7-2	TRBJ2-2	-	TGTGCCAGCAGCTCACAGGGGAACACCGGGGAGCTGTTTTTT	CASSSQGNTGELFF
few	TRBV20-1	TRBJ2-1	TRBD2	TGCAGTGCTACCGCCCCTAGCGGGGGAGACAATGAGCAGTTCTTC	CSATAPSGGDNEQFF
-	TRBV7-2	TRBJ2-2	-	TGTGCCAGCAGCTTTTCAGGGTTAACCGGGGAGCTGTTTTTT	CASSFSGLTGELFF
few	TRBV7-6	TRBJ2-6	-	TGTGCCAGTAAAGGGACGGCCTCTGGGGCCAACGTCCTGACTTTC	CASKGTASGANVLTF
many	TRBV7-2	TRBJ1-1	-	TGTGCCAGCAGCCAGACACGGGGGGAACCTTTCTTT	CASSQTRGEPFF
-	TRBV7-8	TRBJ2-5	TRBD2	TGTGCCAGTATTCCCCAGCGGGGGGGCCGGCGAGAGACCCAGTACTTC	CASIPQRGGRRETQYF
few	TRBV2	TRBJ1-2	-	TGTGCCAGCAGTGAAAGCCGGGGGGCTAGCGGCTACACCTTC	CASSESRGASGYTF
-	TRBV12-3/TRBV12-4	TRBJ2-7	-	TGTGCCAGCAGTACACGGACGGAAGACGACGAGCAGTACTTC	CASSTRTEDDEQYF
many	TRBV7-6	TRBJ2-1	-	TGTGCCAGCAGCCGACAGGTTCCTTACAATGAGCAGTTCTTC	CASSRQVPYNEQFF
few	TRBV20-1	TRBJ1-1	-	TGCAGTGCCCAGGGAGGTCGGGCTTTCTTT	CSAQGGRAFF
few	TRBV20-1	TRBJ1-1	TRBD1	TGCAGTGCTAGAGATCACGGGACAGGTCATATGAACACTGAAGCTTTCTTT	CSARDHGTGHMNTEAFF
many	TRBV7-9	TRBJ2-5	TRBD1	TGTGCCAGCAGCTCTCGGACAGGGCGGACAGAGACCCAGTACTTC	CASSSRTGRTETQYF
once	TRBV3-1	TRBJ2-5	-	TGTGCCAGCAGCCCACCCGGAGGGACCCAGTACTTC	CASSPPGGTQYF
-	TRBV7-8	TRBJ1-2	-	TGTGCCAGCAGCCCCCGTTTTGATAGAGACTATGGCTACACCTTC	CASSPRFDRDYGYTF
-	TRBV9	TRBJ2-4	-	TGTGCCAGCAGCGTAAGCAGTGAAAACATTCAGTACTTC	CASSVSSENIQYF
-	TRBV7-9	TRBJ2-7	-	TGTGCCAGCGGGCTTGAGACAGGCGAGCAGTACTTC	CASGLETGEQYF
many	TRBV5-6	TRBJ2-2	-	TGTGCCAGCAGCTTATTAGGGGAGAACACCGGGGAGCTGTTTTTT	CASSLLGENTGELFF
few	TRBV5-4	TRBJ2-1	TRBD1	TGTGCCAGCAGCCTGAGACAGGGCCCGGACAATGAGCAGTTCTTC	CASSLRQGPDNEQFF
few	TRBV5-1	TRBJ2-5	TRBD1	TGCGCCAGCAGCTTGGCTCGGACAGGGGGAGAGACCCAGTACTTC	CASSLARTGGETQYF
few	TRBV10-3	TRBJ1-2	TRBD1	TGTGCCATCAGTGAGTTTGGACAGGGAGATCAAGGCTACACCTTC	CAISEFGQGDQGYTF
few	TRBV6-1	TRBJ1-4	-	TGTGCCAGCAGTGTGCGCACAGACGAAAAACTGTTTTTT	CASSVRTDEKLFF
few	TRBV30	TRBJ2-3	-	TGTGCCTGGAGACGGCCGGTGACAGATACGCAGTATTTT	CAWRRPVTDTQYF
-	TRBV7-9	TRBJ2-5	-	TGTGCCAGCACCTCTACACCGATAGAGACCCAGTACTTC	CASTSTPIETQYF
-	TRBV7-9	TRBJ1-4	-	TGTGCCAGCAGCTCCCCCCTGACAGGTCTGACTAATGAAAAACTGTTTTTT	CASSSPLTGLTNEKLFF
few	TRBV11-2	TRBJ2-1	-	TGTGCCAGCAGCTTAGTGCGGCGAAGCCGCTCCTACAATGAGCAGTTCTTC	CASSLVRRSRSYNEQFF
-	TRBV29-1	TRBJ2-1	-	TGCGCCGGGCAGGGGACCTACAATGAGCAGTTCTTC	CAGQGTYNEQFF
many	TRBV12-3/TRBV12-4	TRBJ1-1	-	TGTGCCAGCAGCTGGGGGTCTGAAGCTTTCTTT	CASSWGSEAFF
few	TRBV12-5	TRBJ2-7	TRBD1	TGTGCTAGTGGTTGGGACCCGGGACAGGGGTCCTACGAGCAGTACTTC	CASGWDPGQGSYEQYF
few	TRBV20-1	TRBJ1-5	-	TGCAGTGCTAGAGAGATCGGCAATCAGCCCCAGCATTTT	CSAREIGNQPQHF
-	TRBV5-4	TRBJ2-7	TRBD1	TGTGCCAGCAGCCCCGGGACAGTCAGAACCTACGAGCAGTACTTC	CASSPGTVRTYEQYF
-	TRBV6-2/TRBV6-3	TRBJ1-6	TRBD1	TGTGCCAGCAGGGGACAGGGCAATTCACCCCTCCACTTT	CASRGQGNSPLHF
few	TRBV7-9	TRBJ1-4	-	TGTGCCAGCGGCGAAGATAATGAAAAACTGTTTTTT	CASGEDNEKLFF
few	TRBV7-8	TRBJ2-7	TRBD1	TGTGCCAGCAGCTCCCGGACAGGGGAGGGTAGATTGGGCGAGCAGTACTTC	CASSSRTGEGRLGEQYF
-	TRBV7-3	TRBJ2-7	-	TGTGTCAGCAGCCCGATTATCGGGACACCAACCTACGAGCAGTACTTC	CVSSPIIGTPTYEQYF
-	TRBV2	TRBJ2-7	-	TGTGCCAGCAGTGTTTACGGCGAGCAGTACTTC	CASSVYGEQYF
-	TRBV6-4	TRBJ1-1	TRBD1	TGTGCCAGCAGTGCGCAGGGGGGCCCAACCACTGAAGCTTCCTTT	CASSAQGGPTTEASF
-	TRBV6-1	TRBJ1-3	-	TGTGCCAGCAGTGAAGACGGGGGCAACACCATATATTTT	CASSEDGGNTIYF
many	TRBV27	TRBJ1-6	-	TGTGCCAGCAGTTCCCATAGTAATTCACCCCTCCACTTT	CASSSHSNSPLHF
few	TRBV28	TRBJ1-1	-	TGTGCCAGCATGGTCCCGAACACTGAAGCTTTCTTT	CASMVPNTEAFF
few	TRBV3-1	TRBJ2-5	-	TGTGCCAGCAGCCAAGAGGCCCGAGCGCCCCAAGAGACCCAGTACTTC	CASSQEARAPQETQYF
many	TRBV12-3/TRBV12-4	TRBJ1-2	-	TGTGCCAGCAGTCTAACAGGGCCCTATGGCTACACCTTC	CASSLTGPYGYTF
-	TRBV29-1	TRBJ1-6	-	TGCAGCGTACAAACGGGAGGCTCACCCCTCCACTTT	CSVQTGGSPLHF
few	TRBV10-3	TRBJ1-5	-	TGTGCCATCAGGGGCGCAGGGTCCCATCAGCCCCAGCATTTT	CAIRGAGSHQPQHF